The entry below gives a single T cell receptor (beta chain) sequence along with its context. Its antigen is unidentified. These data are taken from a study of beta chain features in type 1 diabetes. For the study at large: What patients shared with healthy donors was a similar profile of age, gender and cell yields. General study findings and limits: A greater similarity of naive, central memory and Treg TCRB repertoires was seen among patients than among healthy donors.

Sorting based on CD45RO/CCR7/CD25/CD127/CD95/CD27 separated CD4+ naive, central memory, regulatory and stem cell-like memory cells. J was trimmed by 3 bases and V by 8 bases; bases with no gene match: 7. Germline CDR1 is SNHLY and CDR2 is FYNNEI. The CDR3 covers 15 residues. What was sequenced were expressed TCRB transcripts, since all of the isolated RNA had been reverse transcribed. An average of about 3.57 million reads was obtained for naive, central memory and regulatory T cell samples. TCRdb's table, derived via immunoSEQ multiplex PCR, lists solely in-frame clones and lacks some. Among over 700,000 clones, roughly a sixth were seen once, and the ten largest hold about 0.02%.

The chain joins TRBV2 to TRBJ1-1; 12 bases map to TRBD1. This receptor was taken from a woman aged 18-29 years in good health. Sequencing used naive CD4+ T cells from blood. As DNA, the CDR3 is TGTGCCAGCTTGTGGGACAGGGGGCTTGACACTGAAGCTTTCTTT. The encoded protein is CASLWDRGLDTEAFF.